This TCR beta chain was sequenced in a study of graft-versus-host responses after intestinal transplantation. Clones were sequenced by immunoSEQ multiplex PCR, and TCRdb holds only the in-frame ones, with some missing. The data contain about 130,000 clones, nearly 95% of them singletons. Germline CDR1 and CDR2: SGHRS and YFSETQ. The junction had 6 bases not matched to a gene; V was cut back by 5 bases and J by 2 bases. This CDR3 has 15 amino acids. Comments on this clone: The antigen remains undetermined.

The receptor's source is a human donor who received an intestinal transplant. This chain connects TRBV5-1 to TRBJ2-5; 10 bases are shared with TRBD1. Material: unstimulated CD4+ T cells sorted from spleen or lymph node cells, obtained before intestinal transplant. CDR3 in DNA: TGCGCCAGCAGTCACAGGACAGGGGGTCAAGAGACCCAGTACTTC. The encoded protein is CASSHRTGGQETQYF.